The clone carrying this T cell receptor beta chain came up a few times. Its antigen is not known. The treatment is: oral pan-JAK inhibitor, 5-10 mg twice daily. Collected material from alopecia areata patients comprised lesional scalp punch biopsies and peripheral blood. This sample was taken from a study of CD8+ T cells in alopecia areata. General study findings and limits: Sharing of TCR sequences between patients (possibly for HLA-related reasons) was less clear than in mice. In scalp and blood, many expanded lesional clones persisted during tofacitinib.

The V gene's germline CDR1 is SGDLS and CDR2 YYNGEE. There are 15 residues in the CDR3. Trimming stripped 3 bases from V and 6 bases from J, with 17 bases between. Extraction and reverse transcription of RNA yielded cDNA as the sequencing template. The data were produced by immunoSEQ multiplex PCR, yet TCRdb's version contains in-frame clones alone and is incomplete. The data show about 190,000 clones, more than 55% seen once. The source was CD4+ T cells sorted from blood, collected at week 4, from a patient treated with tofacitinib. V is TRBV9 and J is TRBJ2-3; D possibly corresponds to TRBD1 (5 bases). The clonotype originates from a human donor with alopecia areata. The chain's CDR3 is CASSEGWGPTDTQYF. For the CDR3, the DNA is TGTGCCAGCAGCGAGGGGTGGGGCCCCACGGATACGCAGTATTTT.